The present entry profiles one TCR beta chain with its context. Its antigen is undetermined. The authors ran the assay at deep level. Profiled with immunoSEQ multiplex PCR; TCRdb holds only in-frame clones, not every one. The sample lists 100,000 to 130,000 clones, about 70% seen once, with over 20% in the top ten. This sample is part of a study of shared clonotypes between healthy human individuals. Overall study context: Each donor's CD4 naive and CD4 memory cells filled three plates apiece, CD8 naive two, and CD8 memory one. Study observations and caveats: What naive subsets generally showed was a larger estimated richness than memory subsets showed.

CD8 memory cells included CD45RO+ cells plus CCR7-negative CD45RA+ TemRA cells. CDR1 and CDR2 from the germline V gene are SGHDT and YYEEEE. Deletions cut 4 bases from V and 0 bases from J, with 12 bases between. This CDR3 is 15 amino acids long. The genes are TRBV5-6 and TRBJ2-3; tentative D call: TRBD1 (6 bases). The sequenced material came from memory CD8+ T cells sorted from blood. Subset in this sample: CD45RO+ cells pooled with CCR7-negative TemRA cells. This TCR was sampled from a woman aged 25 to 39 in good health. In nucleotides, the CDR3 is TGTGCCAGCAGCGACGGGACACCTAGCACAGATACGCAGTATTTT. This translates into CASSDGTPSTDTQYF.